The 17 T cell receptor beta chains below were found in one sample sequenced in a study of cytomegalovirus exposure and HLA in healthy donors. PCR amplification relied on 60 Vbeta primers (plus 13 Jbeta primers). Profiling relied on immunoSEQ multiplex PCR, and the TCRdb table lists in-frame clones only, not all of them. This listing includes some 71,000 clones. Material: PBMCs. The receptors come from a woman aged 30 to 39 in good health and CMV-seronegative.

The chain recombines TRBV7-6 with TRBJ1-1; 7 bases agree with TRBD1. The CDR3 runs to 16 residues. The germline V gene has CDR1 SGHVS and CDR2 FNYEAQ. V trimming: 2 bases; J trimming: 7 bases; junction bases outside the gene matches: 13. CDR3 loop: CASSLTAGGIDDEAFF. DNA for the CDR3: TGTGCCAGCAGCTTAACCGCAGGGGGGATCGACGATGAAGCTTTCTTT.

The DNA for the CDR3 is TGTGCCAGTAGTAAACCGGGACTGCCGTACGGCGAGCAGTACTTC. This codes for CASSKPGLPYGEQYF. The chain employs TRBV19 and TRBJ2-7, with a weak D call TRBD2 (6 bases). The CDR3 covers 15 residues. CDR1 and CDR2 from the germline V gene are LNHDA and SQIVND (reference sequence). V was trimmed by 4 bases and J by 6 bases, leaving 19 bases between them.

The chain combines TRBV4-3 with TRBJ2-1, with 9 positions matching TRBD1. V gave up 3 bases and J gave up 9 bases; unmatched junction bases: 15. The CDR3 is made up of 17 amino acids. The germline CDR1 and CDR2 sequences are LGHNA and YSLEER. The CDR3 coding sequence is TGCGCCAGCAGCCAGCCGTCACACTACGGGACAGGGAGTGAGCAGTTCTTC. This encodes CASSQPSHYGTGSEQFF.

This chain links TRBV29-1 with TRBJ1-2; 9 nucleotides agree with TRBD1. The CDR3 loop spans 14 amino acids. V lost 3 bases, J lost 2 bases, and 4 bases stayed unmatched. Per germline, CDR1 SQVTM and CDR2 ANQGSEA. The CDR3 spells CSVDRQGDNYGYTF. For the CDR3, the DNA is TGCAGCGTTGACCGACAGGGGGACAACTATGGCTACACCTTC.

The chain links TRBV5-1 to TRBJ2-7; 7 bases fit TRBD1. Germline CDR1 reads SGHRS; CDR2 reads YFSETQ. The CDR3 consists of 15 residues. Trimming took 1 base from V and 2 from J; bases not matched to a gene: 6. CDR3: CASSLKGTDAYEQYF. For the CDR3, the DNA is TGCGCCAGCAGCTTGAAAGGGACAGACGCCTACGAGCAGTACTTC.

V gene TRBV9 combines with J gene TRBJ1-1; the match to TRBD1 covers 8 bases. Germline CDR1 SGDLS, CDR2 YYNGEE. V shed 3 bases and J 0 bases; nucleotides not matched to a gene: 4. This CDR3 is built from 15 residues. In DNA, the CDR3 is TGTGCCAGCAGCGAAACACAGGGGGTGAACACTGAAGCTTTCTTT. Translation: CASSETQGVNTEAFF.

The V and J genes are TRBV19 and TRBJ1-4; tentatively, D is TRBD1 (6 bases). Germline-derived CDR1 and CDR2 are LNHDA and SQIVND (reference sequence). V was trimmed by 11 bases and J by 4 bases, leaving 20 bases between them. CDR3 length: 15 amino acids. CDR3: CAARRGAGVNEKLFF. CDR3 nucleotide sequence: TGTGCCGCCCGCCGGGGGGCAGGGGTTAATGAAAAACTGTTTTTT.

The chain couples TRBV30 to TRBJ1-5; the D gene is possibly TRBD1 (6 bases). The CDR3 totals 15 residues. Germline V CDR1 and CDR2: GTSNPN, SVGIG (reference sequence). V was pared by 0 bases and J by 3 bases, with 12 bases between. CDR3 sequence reads: CAWSVEDSFNQPQHF. The CDR3 DNA reads as TGTGCCTGGAGTGTAGAGGACAGTTTCAATCAGCCCCAGCATTTT.

The CDR3 DNA reads as TGTGCCAGCTCACCTTTATCAGGGAACACTGAAGCTTTCTTT. Its protein is CASSPLSGNTEAFF. This rearrangement joins TRBV18 to TRBJ1-1; the D is unclear. The germline V and J ends were trimmed by 3 bases and 1 base, with 9 bases remaining between them. The CDR3 has 14 residues. Germline V gene data show CDR1 as KGHSH and CDR2 as LQKENI.

V usage is TRBV30 and J usage is TRBJ2-1, with D possibly being TRBD1 (6 bases). CDR3 length: 12 amino acids. The germline gives CDR1 GTSNPN, CDR2 SVGIG (reference sequence). The germline V and J ends were trimmed by 2 bases and 10 bases, with 12 bases remaining between them. CDR3 sequence reads: CAWSPGTPEQFF. CDR3 sequence (DNA): TGTGCCTGGAGTCCCGGGACACCCGAGCAGTTCTTC.

This chain links TRBV9 with TRBJ2-7; weak D call: TRBD2 (5 bases). Trimming cost V 0 bases and J 6 bases, with 13 bases left between them. The CDR3 is 14 amino acids. Germline V gives CDR1 SGDLS, CDR2 YYNGEE. This CDR3 is CASSVAYRGVEQYF. Written as DNA, the CDR3 is TGTGCCAGCAGCGTAGCTTACCGGGGTGTCGAGCAGTACTTC.

The V and J genes are TRBV6-1 and TRBJ1-1; D perhaps matches TRBD1 (6 bases). Trimming left V 5 bases short and J 4 bases short, with 17 bases between. CDR3 length: 15 residues. Germline V gene data show CDR1 as MNHNS and CDR2 as SASEGT. The CDR3 spells CASSPPTGLSTEAFF. The CDR3, as DNA: TGTGCCAGCAGTCCACCAACAGGGTTAAGCACTGAAGCTTTCTTT.

The V and J genes are TRBV2 and TRBJ2-7; tentative D call: TRBD2 (7 bases). V lost 6 bases and J 5 bases, leaving 11 bases between the germline ends. This CDR3 is 12 amino acids long. Germline values: CDR1 SNHLY, CDR2 FYNNEI. Written as DNA, the CDR3 is TGTGCCAGCAGCGGGGGGCTCGACGAGCAGTACTTC. Encoded protein: CASSGGLDEQYF.

The chain has TRBV6-5 and TRBJ1-2, with 11 bases lining up with TRBD1. Looked up from germline, CDR1 is MNHEY and CDR2 is SVGAGI. V was clipped by 5 bases and J by 5 bases; unmatched bases: 4. This CDR3 has 14 residues. CDR3: CASSAGQGGYGYTF. Here the CDR3 DNA reads TGTGCCAGCAGTGCGGGACAGGGGGGGTATGGCTACACCTTC.

The chain has TRBV28 and TRBJ2-3; 8 bases align to TRBD1. The CDR3 extends over 15 amino acids. The V gene end was trimmed by 3 bases and the J gene end by 1 base; junction bases not matched to a gene: 3. The germline V gene has CDR1 MDHEN and CDR2 SYDVKM. The CDR3 coding sequence is TGTGCCAGCAGTTTTCAGGGGGCTGGCACAGATACGCAGTATTTT. It is translated as CASSFQGAGTDTQYF.

The J gene is TRBJ1-1, the V gene TRBV4-1; 12 positions match TRBD1. This CDR3 has 18 amino acids. V lost 4 bases and J lost 0; bases outside the gene matches: 9. Germline V gene lookup returns CDR1 MGHRA and CDR2 YSYEKL. The CDR3 region is CASSLTRDRGRMNTEAFF. The DNA for the CDR3 is TGCGCCAGCAGCCTAACCCGGGACAGGGGGCGAATGAACACTGAAGCTTTCTTT.

The chain employs TRBV29-1 and TRBJ2-1; 8 bases fit TRBD2. The V gene end was trimmed by 3 bases and the J gene end by 4 bases; junction bases not matched to a gene: 8. The germline V gene encodes CDR1 SQVTM and CDR2 ANQGSEA. The CDR3 covers 15 residues. This CDR3 is CSVEGAGENYNEQFF. The CDR3 DNA sequence: TGCAGCGTTGAGGGAGCGGGGGAAAATTACAATGAGCAGTTCTTC.